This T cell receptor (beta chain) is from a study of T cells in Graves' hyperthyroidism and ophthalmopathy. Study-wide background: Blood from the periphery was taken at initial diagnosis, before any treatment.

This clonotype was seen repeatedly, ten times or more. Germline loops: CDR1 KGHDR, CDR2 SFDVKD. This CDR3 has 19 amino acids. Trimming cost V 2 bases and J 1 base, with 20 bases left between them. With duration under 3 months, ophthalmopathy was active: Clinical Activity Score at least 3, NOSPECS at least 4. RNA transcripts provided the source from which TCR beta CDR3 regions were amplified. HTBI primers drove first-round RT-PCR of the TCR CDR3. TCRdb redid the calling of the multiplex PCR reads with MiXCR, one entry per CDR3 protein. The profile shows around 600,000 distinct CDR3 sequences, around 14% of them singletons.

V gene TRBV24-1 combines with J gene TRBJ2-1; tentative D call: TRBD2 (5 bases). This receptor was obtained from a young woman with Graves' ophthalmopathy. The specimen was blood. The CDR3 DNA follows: TGTGCCACCAGTGATTCGTCACAGAGTCCGAGGGTTTCCTACAATGAGCAGTTCTTC. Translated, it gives CATSDSSQSPRVSYNEQFF.